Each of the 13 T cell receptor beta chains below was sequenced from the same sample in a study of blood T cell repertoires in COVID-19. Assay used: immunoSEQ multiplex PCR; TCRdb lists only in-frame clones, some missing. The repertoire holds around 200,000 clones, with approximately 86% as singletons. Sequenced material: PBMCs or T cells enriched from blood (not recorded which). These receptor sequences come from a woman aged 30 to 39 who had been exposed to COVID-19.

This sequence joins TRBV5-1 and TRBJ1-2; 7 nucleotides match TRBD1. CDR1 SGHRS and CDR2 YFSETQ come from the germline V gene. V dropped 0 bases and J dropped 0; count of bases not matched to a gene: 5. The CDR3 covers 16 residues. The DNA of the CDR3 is TGCGCCAGCAGCTTGGGAGGGACAGCGGCTAACTATGGCTACACCTTC. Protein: CASSLGGTAANYGYTF.

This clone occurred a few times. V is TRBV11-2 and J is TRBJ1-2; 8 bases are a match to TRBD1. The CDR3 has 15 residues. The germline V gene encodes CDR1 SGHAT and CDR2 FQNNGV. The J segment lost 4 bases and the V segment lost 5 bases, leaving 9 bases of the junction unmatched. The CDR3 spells CASSVDRVSGYGYTF. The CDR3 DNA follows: TGTGCCAGCAGCGTGGACAGGGTTTCGGGCTATGGCTACACCTTC.

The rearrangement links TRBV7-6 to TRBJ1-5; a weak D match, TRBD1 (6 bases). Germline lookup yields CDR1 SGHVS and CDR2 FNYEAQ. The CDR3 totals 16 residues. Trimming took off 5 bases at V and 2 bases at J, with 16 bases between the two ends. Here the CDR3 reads CASSLEGGGRNQPQHF. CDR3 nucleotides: TGTGCCAGCAGCCTGGAGGGGGGGGGTCGCAATCAGCCCCAGCATTTT.

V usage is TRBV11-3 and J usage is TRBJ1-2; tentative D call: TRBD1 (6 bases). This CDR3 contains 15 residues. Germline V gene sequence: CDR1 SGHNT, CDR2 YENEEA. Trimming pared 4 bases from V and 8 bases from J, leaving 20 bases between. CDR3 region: CASSSANREIYGYTF. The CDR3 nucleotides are TGTGCCAGCAGCTCAGCTAACAGGGAGATTTACGGCTACACCTTC.

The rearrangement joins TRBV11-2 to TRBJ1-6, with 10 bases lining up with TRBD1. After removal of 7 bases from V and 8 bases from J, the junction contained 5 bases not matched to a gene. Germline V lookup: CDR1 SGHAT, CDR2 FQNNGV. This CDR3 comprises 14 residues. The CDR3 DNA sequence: TGTGCCAGCAAAGGGACAGGGGACTATTCACCCCTCCACTTT. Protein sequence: CASKGTGDYSPLHF.

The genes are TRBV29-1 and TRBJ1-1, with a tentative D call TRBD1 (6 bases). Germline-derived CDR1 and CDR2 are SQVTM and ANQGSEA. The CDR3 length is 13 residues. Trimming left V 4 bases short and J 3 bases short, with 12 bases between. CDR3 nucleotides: TGCAGCGTTGTCCAGGGGTTGTACACTGAAGCTTTCTTT. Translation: CSVVQGLYTEAFF. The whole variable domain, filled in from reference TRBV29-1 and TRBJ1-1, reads SAVISQKPSRDICQRGTSLTIQCQVDSQVTMMFWYRQQPGQSLTLIATANQGSEATYESGFVIDKFPISRPNLTFSTLTVSNMSPEDSSIYLCSVVQGLYTEAFFGQGTRLTVV.

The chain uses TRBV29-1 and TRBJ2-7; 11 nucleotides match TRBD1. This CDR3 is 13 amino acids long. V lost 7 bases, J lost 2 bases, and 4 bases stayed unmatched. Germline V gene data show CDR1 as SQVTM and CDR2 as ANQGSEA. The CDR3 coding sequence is TGCAGCGCGAGGGACAGGGGGACCTACGAGCAGTACTTC. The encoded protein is CSARDRGTYEQYF.

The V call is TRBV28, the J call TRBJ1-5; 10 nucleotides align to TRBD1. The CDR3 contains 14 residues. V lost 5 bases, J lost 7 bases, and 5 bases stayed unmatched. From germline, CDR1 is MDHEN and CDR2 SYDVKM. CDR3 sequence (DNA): TGTGCCAGCAGTATAGGGACAGGGGTCCAGCCCCAGCATTTT. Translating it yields CASSIGTGVQPQHF.

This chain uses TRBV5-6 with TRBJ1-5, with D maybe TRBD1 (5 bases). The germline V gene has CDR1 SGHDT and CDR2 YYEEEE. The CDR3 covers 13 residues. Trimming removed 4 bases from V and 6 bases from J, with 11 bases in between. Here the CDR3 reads CASSGTSGQPQHF. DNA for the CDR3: TGTGCCAGCAGCGGGACTTCTGGTCAGCCCCAGCATTTT.

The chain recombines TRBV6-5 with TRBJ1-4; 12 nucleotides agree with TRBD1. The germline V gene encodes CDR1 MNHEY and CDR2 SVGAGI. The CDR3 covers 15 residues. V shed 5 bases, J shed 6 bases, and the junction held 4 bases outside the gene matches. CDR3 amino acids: CASSPGQGADEKLFF. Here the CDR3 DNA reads TGTGCCAGCAGTCCGGGACAGGGGGCAGATGAAAAACTGTTTTTT.

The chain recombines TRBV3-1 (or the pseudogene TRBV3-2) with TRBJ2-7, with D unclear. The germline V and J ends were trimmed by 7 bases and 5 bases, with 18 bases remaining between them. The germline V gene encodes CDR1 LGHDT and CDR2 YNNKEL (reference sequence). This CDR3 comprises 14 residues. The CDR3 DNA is TGTGCCAGCAAAAACTTCGGCGGTTCGGACGAGCAGTACTTC. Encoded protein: CASKNFGGSDEQYF.

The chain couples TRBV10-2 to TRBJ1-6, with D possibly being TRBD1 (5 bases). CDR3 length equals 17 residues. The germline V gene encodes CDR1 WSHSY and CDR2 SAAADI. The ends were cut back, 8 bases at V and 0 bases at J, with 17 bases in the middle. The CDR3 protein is CASFPRQGSSYNSPLHF. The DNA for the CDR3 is TGCGCCAGCTTTCCCCGGCAGGGTAGCTCCTATAATTCACCCCTCCACTTT.

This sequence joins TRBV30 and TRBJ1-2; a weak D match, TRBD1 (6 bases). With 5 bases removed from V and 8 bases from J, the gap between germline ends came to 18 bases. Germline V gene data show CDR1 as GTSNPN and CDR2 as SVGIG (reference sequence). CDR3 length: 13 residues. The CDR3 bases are TGTGCCTGGGGACAACGCACAGGGAGCGGCTACACCTTC. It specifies CAWGQRTGSGYTF.